The 28 T cell receptor beta chains below were found in one sample sequenced in a study of T cell clones after liver transplantation. Sequencing used immunoSEQ multiplex PCR; TCRdb keeps in-frame clones, though not all of them. The sample shows 9,000 to 9,500 clones, 78% of them seen only once. The sample was CD8+ T cells from blood, taken at the 22-month timepoint. Receptors were obtained from a human patient who received a liver transplant. Some T cells may be transferred from the graft donor.

Concerning this clone: The junction shows a germline mismatch at one end, possibly a read error. V is TRBV7-7 and J is TRBJ2-5; TRBD1 or TRBD2 may be the D gene (7 bases each). The CDR3 sequence is 14 residues long. Germline V CDR1 and CDR2: SSHAT, FNYEAQ (reference sequence). The CDR3 region is CASSFRGGQETQYF. The CDR3 DNA reads as TGTGCTAGCAGCTTCAGGGGGGGCCAAGAGACCCAGTACTTC. Based on the CDR3 plus reference TRBV7-7 and TRBJ2-5, the full variable domain is GAGVSQSPRYKVTKRGQDVTLRCDPISSHATLYWYQQALGQGPEFLTYFNYEAQPDKSGLPSDRFSAERPEGSISTLTIQRTEQRDSAMYRCASSFRGGQETQYFGPGTRLLVL.

The V gene is TRBV5-1, the J gene TRBJ2-3; 8 nucleotides line up with TRBD2. The germline CDR1 and CDR2 sequences are SGHRS and YFSETQ. The junction had 14 bases not matched to a gene; V was cut back by 4 bases and J by 13 bases. CDR3 length equals 14 residues. The CDR3 nucleotides are TGCGCCAGCAGCCCATCTAGCGGGCCTGGGCAGGAGTATTTT. The encoded protein is CASSPSSGPGQEYF.

The CDR3 DNA is TGTGCCAGCAGAGTGGGGACAGGGGGTGGCAATGAGCAGTTCTTC. Residues: CASRVGTGGGNEQFF. The V call is TRBV9, the J call TRBJ2-1; 11 bases are a match to TRBD1. V lost 5 bases, J lost 6 bases, and 7 bases stayed unmatched. The germline V gene has CDR1 SGDLS and CDR2 YYNGEE. The CDR3 sequence is 15 residues long.

This rearrangement joins TRBV6-9 to TRBJ1-1; 7 bases match TRBD1. After removal of 7 bases from V and 5 bases from J, the junction contained 7 bases not matched to a gene. The CDR3 has 13 residues. Germline loops: CDR1 MNHGY, CDR2 SVAAGI. The DNA for the CDR3 is TGTGCCAGCACAATAGGGGGCGGAACTGAAGCTTTCTTT. It yields the protein CASTIGGGTEAFF.

V gene TRBV7-6 combines with J gene TRBJ2-1, with D perhaps TRBD1 (6 bases). Deletions cut 8 bases from V and 5 bases from J, with 7 bases between. The V gene's germline CDR1 is SGHVS and CDR2 FNYEAQ. This CDR3 comprises 11 residues. In DNA, the CDR3 is TGTGCCAGCTCAGGGGACAATGAGCAGTTCTTC. This sequence encodes CASSGDNEQFF.

The V call is TRBV9, the J call TRBJ2-7, with D unresolved. Germline CDR1 and CDR2: SGDLS and YYNGEE. V gave up 0 bases and J gave up 6 bases, with 7 bases separating them. CDR3 length: 12 amino acids. The CDR3 spells CASSVDDAEQYF. As DNA, the CDR3 is TGTGCCAGCAGCGTAGATGACGCCGAGCAGTACTTC.

CDR3 sequence (DNA): TGTGCCAGCAGTTACTCGAAACAGGGGAACGGCTACACCTTC. It is translated as CASSYSKQGNGYTF. V usage is TRBV6-6 and J usage is TRBJ1-2; 7 bases match TRBD1. Germline V gives CDR1 MNHNY, CDR2 SVGAGI (reference sequence). Germline trimming cut 0 bases from V and 8 bases from J; bases unmatched to any gene: 6. This CDR3 has 14 amino acids.

The chain links TRBV9 to TRBJ1-2; D may be TRBD1 (5 bases). This CDR3 is 15 amino acids long. The V and J ends lost 3 bases and 8 bases respectively, with 20 bases between them. Germline assignment: CDR1 SGDLS and CDR2 YYNGEE. In DNA, the CDR3 is TGTGCCAGCAGCGCCCCCGCCGGGACGGCTGAAGGCTACACCTTC. It is translated as CASSAPAGTAEGYTF.

This chain uses TRBV6-1 with TRBJ1-5, with D uncertain. CDR1 is MNHNS and CDR2 is SASEGT in the germline V gene. The CDR3 runs 16 residues. The ends were cut back, 2 bases at V and 4 bases at J, with 15 bases in the middle. DNA for the CDR3: TGTGCCAGCAGTGAAAATGTGTGGGCCGGGAATCAGCCCCAGCATTTT. Amino acid sequence: CASSENVWAGNQPQHF.

This clone occurred once. The chain is built from TRBV7-2 and TRBJ2-7; D call uncertain. Germline loops: CDR1 SGHTA, CDR2 FQGNSA. The CDR3 runs 15 residues. The V gene lost 5 bases and the J gene lost 6 bases, with 20 bases spanning the gap. Written as DNA, the CDR3 is TGTGCCAGCAGCCCCACCGCATCGGGCTATTTCGAGCAGTACTTC. This codes for CASSPTASGYFEQYF.

The chain uses TRBV2 and TRBJ2-7; perhaps TRBD2 as D (6 bases). The CDR3 loop spans 14 amino acids. Germline V gene sequence: CDR1 SNHLY, CDR2 FYNNEI. The V end was cut by 7 bases, the J end by 4 bases, with 17 bases between. In DNA form, the CDR3 reads TGTGCCAGCACGGGGACGCGGGAAATTTACGAGCAGTACTTC. Protein product: CASTGTREIYEQYF.

This clone was found once. The chain combines TRBV25-1 with TRBJ2-3, with D unclear. Germline CDR1 and CDR2: MGHDK and SYGVNS. Deletions cut 5 bases from V and 6 bases from J, with 3 bases between. The CDR3 consists of 10 residues. The CDR3 coding sequence is TGTGCCAGCAGTCGCGATACGCAGTATTTT. Protein: CASSRDTQYF.

The V call is TRBV27, the J call TRBJ1-1; tentative D call: TRBD1 (6 bases). The germline V and J ends were trimmed by 2 bases and 3 bases, with 7 bases remaining between them. In germline, CDR1 is MNHEY, CDR2 SMNVEV (reference sequence). CDR3 length equals 13 residues. CDR3 residues: CASSLTGYTEAFF. The CDR3 nucleotides read TGTGCCAGCAGTTTAACAGGGTACACTGAAGCTTTCTTT.

This clone has a handful of counts. V usage is TRBV5-4 and J usage is TRBJ1-2; D might be TRBD1 (5 bases). The germline gives CDR1 SGHNT, CDR2 YYREEE (reference sequence). The CDR3 loop spans 14 amino acids. Trimming took off 2 bases at V and 5 bases at J, with 13 bases between the two ends. The CDR3 bases are TGTGCCAGCAGCTTTAGTGGGGGTTCTTATGGCTACACCTTC. It translates to CASSFSGGSYGYTF.

The chain carries TRBV6-5 and TRBJ2-7; TRBD2 agrees at 10 bases. V trimming: 3 bases; J trimming: 5 bases; junction bases outside the gene matches: 10. The germline CDR1 and CDR2 sequences are MNHEY and SVGAGI. This CDR3 spans 16 amino acids. CDR3 nucleotides: TGTGCCAGCAGTTATAGCGGGGGGCAGGCTGTACACGAGCAGTACTTC. As protein: CASSYSGGQAVHEQYF.

The chain joins TRBV7-9 to TRBJ2-7; 9 nucleotides match TRBD1. Germline CDR1 is SEHNR and CDR2 is FQNEAQ (reference sequence). This CDR3 has 15 residues. The trim removed 3 bases at V and 7 bases at J, leaving 10 bases unmatched. CDR3 nucleotides: TGTGCCAGCAGCTTTATAGGACAGGGGCGCGGTGAGCAGTACTTC. As protein: CASSFIGQGRGEQYF.

V and J are TRBV5-8 and TRBJ2-7; D is unresolved. Trimming pared 4 bases from V and 0 bases from J, leaving 11 bases between. CDR3 size: 14 residues. Germline V lookup: CDR1 SGHTS, CDR2 YDEGEE. The CDR3 DNA is TGTGCCAGCAGCCCCGACGTGTCCTCCTACGAGCAGTACTTC. As protein: CASSPDVSSYEQYF.

The V and J genes are TRBV10-3 and TRBJ2-3, with D uncertain. Germline V gene sequence: CDR1 ENHRY, CDR2 SYGVKD. V was pared by 0 bases and J by 3 bases, with 7 bases between. CDR3 length: 14 residues. The chain's CDR3 is CAISESHRTDTQYF. In DNA form, the CDR3 reads TGTGCCATCAGTGAGTCTCATCGAACAGATACGCAGTATTTT.

The DNA of the CDR3 is TGCGCCAGCAGCGCTCAGGGTTATGGTACGCAGTATTTT. Protein sequence: CASSAQGYGTQYF. The chain uses TRBV4-1 and TRBJ2-3, with D possibly being TRBD1 (5 bases). The CDR3 spans 13 residues. Germline V gene data show CDR1 as MGHRA and CDR2 as YSYEKL. Trimming cost V 5 bases and J 8 bases, with 14 bases left between them.

The V gene is TRBV5-5, the J gene TRBJ1-2; the D gene is possibly TRBD1 (5 bases). CDR1 is SGHKS and CDR2 is YYEKEE in the germline V gene (reference sequence). The V gene lost 4 bases and the J gene lost 3 bases, with 10 bases spanning the gap. This CDR3 region has 13 residues. CDR3 bases: TGTGCCAGCAGCCGGGACGGAGACTATGGCTACACCTTC. Amino acid sequence: CASSRDGDYGYTF.

This clone is a singleton in its sample. The chain combines TRBV10-3 with TRBJ2-2; 7 bases map to TRBD2. V shed 4 bases and J 0 bases; nucleotides not matched to a gene: 5. CDR1 is ENHRY, CDR2 SYGVKD, per germline. The CDR3 is made up of 16 amino acids. The CDR3, as DNA: TGTGCCATCAGTGCTCGGGAGGACCCGAACACCGGGGAGCTGTTTTTT. Encoded protein: CAISAREDPNTGELFF.

The gene calls are TRBV21-1 and TRBJ2-2; the table names TRBD2, a call not compared with the DNA. TRBV21-1 is a pseudogene segment. The CDR3 is 16 amino acids. This chain's CDR3 is CASPGTSGGANGELFF. In nucleotides, the CDR3 is TGTGCCAGTCCTGGGACTAGCGGGGGGGCGAACGGGGAGCTGTTTTTT.

This chain uses TRBV28 with TRBJ2-3; 11 bases agree with TRBD2. The germline CDR1 and CDR2 sequences are MDHEN and SYDVKM. The CDR3 sequence is 17 residues long. V trimming: 3 bases; J trimming: 1 base; junction bases outside the gene matches: 6. CDR3 bases: TGTGCCAGCAGTTTGGCTAGCGGGGGGACTCGCACAGATACGCAGTATTTT. Residues: CASSLASGGTRTDTQYF.

This clone was counted a few times. The chain combines TRBV13 with TRBJ1-4; D is unclear. The CDR3 spans 13 residues. Germline V lookup: CDR1 PRHDT, CDR2 FYEKMQ (reference sequence). V was pared by 1 base and J by 8 bases, with 8 bases between. The CDR3 loop reads CASSLEGGEKLFF. The CDR3 nucleotides are TGTGCCAGCAGCTTAGAAGGAGGGGAAAAACTGTTTTTT.

The chain is built from TRBV27 and TRBJ2-2; D gene unclear. This CDR3 is 13 amino acids long. V was clipped by 6 bases and J by 5 bases, with 10 bases between them. Germline CDR1 is MNHEY and CDR2 is SMNVEV (reference sequence). CDR3 bases: TGTGCCAGCAGCCCGAGTCTTACCGGGGAGCTGTTTTTT. Its protein product is CASSPSLTGELFF.

This clone was recorded only once. One end of the junction is discordant with germline, which a read error may explain. The chain combines TRBV7-7 with TRBJ2-2; 8 positions match TRBD1. This CDR3 is 17 amino acids long. From germline, CDR1 is SSHAT and CDR2 FNYEAQ (reference sequence). This CDR3 is CASSLALGQGNTGELFF. The DNA for the CDR3 is TGTGCTAGCAGCTTAGCGCTCGGACAGGGGAACACCGGGGAGCTGTTTTTT.

CDR3 sequence reads: CASSRDSTRMNTEAFF. The DNA for the CDR3 is TGTGCCAGCAGCCGGGACAGCACCCGAATGAACACTGAAGCTTTCTTT. The gene calls are TRBV14 and TRBJ1-1; TRBD1 matches at 7 bases. Trimming at V came to 4 bases and at J to 0 bases, leaving 8 bases not matched to a gene. The CDR3 is 16 amino acids. CDR1 is SGHDN and CDR2 is FVKESK in the germline V gene.

The chain recombines TRBV28 with TRBJ2-7; D is possibly TRBD2 (7 bases). V lost 5 bases, J lost 3 bases, and 14 bases lay in between. CDR3 length equals 14 residues. Germline CDR1 and CDR2: MDHEN and SYDVKM. CDR3 coding DNA: TGTGCCAGCAGTCCCCGGGGGGCCTACTACGAGCAGTACTTC. Amino acid sequence: CASSPRGAYYEQYF. The whole variable domain, filled in from reference TRBV28 and TRBJ2-7, reads DVKVTQSSRYLVKRTGEKVFLECVQDMDHENMFWYRQDPGLGLRLIYFSYDVKMKEKGDIPEGYSVSREKKERFSLILESASTNQTSMYLCASSPRGAYYEQYFGPGTRLTVT.